These 21 T cell receptor beta chains share one sample of origin, sequenced in a study of shared T cell receptors in the human thymus. The table came from immunoSEQ multiplex PCR; TCRdb's copy has only in-frame clones and leaves some out. Here the sample spans over 450,000 clones, about 84% being singletons. The same sample was also used in a study of human thymus T cells.

Material for sequencing was thymocytes. The receptors originated from a boy under three years old with a congenital heart defect.

The gene calls are TRBV27 and TRBJ2-7; TRBD2 aligns across 7 bases. The V gene's germline CDR1 is MNHEY and CDR2 SMNVEV (reference sequence). This CDR3 is built from 16 residues. V dropped 3 bases and J dropped 3; count of bases not matched to a gene: 11. Written as DNA, the CDR3 is TGTGCCAGCAGTTTGGGGCTAGCGGATGGCTACTACGAGCAGTACTTC. Its translation is CASSLGLADGYYEQYF.

The chain is built from TRBV2 and TRBJ2-6; TRBD1 is a possible D gene (6 bases). The length of the CDR3 is 18 residues. Germline V gene lookup returns CDR1 SNHLY and CDR2 FYNNEI. The ends were cut back, 6 bases at V and 0 bases at J, with 18 bases in the middle. CDR3 in DNA: TGTGCCAGCAGCCCCTCCCCCTGGGACACCTCTGGGGCCAACGTCCTGACTTTC. This encodes CASSPSPWDTSGANVLTF.

This clone was counted between two and nine times. The chain joins TRBV7-2 to TRBJ1-2; no firm D call. The CDR3 runs to 15 residues. Germline CDR1 reads SGHTA; CDR2 reads FQGNSA. Trimming left V 8 bases short and J 8 bases short, with 24 bases between. The CDR3 DNA reads as TGTGCCAGCCGCAAGCTTAGCACAGATATAGCGGGCTACACCTTC. It specifies CASRKLSTDIAGYTF.

The chain has TRBV5-6 and TRBJ2-1, with D possibly TRBD2 on 5 matching bases. Trimming removed 2 bases from V and 15 bases from J, with 12 bases in between. Per the germline V gene, CDR1 is SGHDT and CDR2 is YYEEEE. There are 11 residues in the CDR3. This CDR3 reads CASSLREKAFF. In DNA form, the CDR3 reads TGTGCCAGCAGCTTAAGGGAGAAGGCGTTCTTC. Full variable domain (remainder filled in from reference TRBV5-6 and TRBJ2-1): DAGVTQSPTHLIKTRGQQVTLRCSPKSGHDTVSWYQQALGQGPQFIFQYYEEEERQRGNFPDRFSGHQFPNYSSELNVNALLLGDSALYLCASSLREKAFFGPGTRLTVL.

The V call is TRBV7-3, the J call TRBJ2-4; 7 bases fit TRBD1. The V segment lost 2 bases and the J segment 4 bases; nucleotides outside the gene matches: 2. The germline V gene encodes CDR1 SGHTA and CDR2 FQGTGA. The CDR3 extends over 14 amino acids. The CDR3 coding sequence is TGTGCCAGCAGCTTAGACAGGGATAAAAACATTCAGTACTTC. The encoded protein is CASSLDRDKNIQYF.

The chain combines TRBV15 with TRBJ1-4, with 10 positions matching TRBD1. The ends lost 1 base at V and 5 bases at J; junction bases unmatched: 13. The germline gives CDR1 LNHNV, CDR2 YYDKDF (reference sequence). The length of the CDR3 is 19 residues. The CDR3 nucleotides are TGTGCCACCAGCAGAGCCGGCAGCCGGGACAGGGGATTGAATGAAAAACTGTTTTTT. Protein product: CATSRAGSRDRGLNEKLFF. Full variable domain (missing parts from reference TRBV15 and TRBJ1-4): DAMVIQNPRYQVTQFGKPVTLSCSQTLNHNVMYWYQQKSSQAPKLLFHYYDKDFNNEADTPDNFQSRRPNTSFCFLDIRSPGLGDTAMYLCATSRAGSRDRGLNEKLFFGSGTQLSVL.

J is TRBJ2-3 and V is TRBV15; 9 bases line up with TRBD2. Germline lookup yields CDR1 LNHNV and CDR2 YYDKDF (reference sequence). The CDR3 is made up of 13 amino acids. The V and J ends lost 9 bases and 5 bases, in that order; junction bases with no gene match: 6. The CDR3: CATGLASGDTQYF. DNA of the CDR3: TGTGCCACAGGACTAGCGAGTGGAGATACGCAGTATTTT.

The V and J genes are TRBV7-2 and TRBJ2-5; a weak D match, TRBD2 (5 bases). The DNA end is a closer match to TRBJ2-7, so the J assignment may be wrong. Germline values: CDR1 SGHTA, CDR2 FQGNSA. The CDR3 extends over 15 amino acids. CDR3 in DNA: TGTGCCAGCAGCAACCCCCCAGCGGACTCCTACGAGCAGTACTTC. It encodes CASSNPPADSYEQYF.

V gene TRBV14 combines with J gene TRBJ2-7; 12 bases line up with TRBD2. The CDR3 is 16 residues long. The trim removed 4 bases at V and 6 bases at J, leaving 10 bases unmatched. Germline V gene lookup returns CDR1 SGHDN and CDR2 FVKESK. Here the CDR3 reads CASSRPELAGGTEQYF. The DNA of the CDR3 is TGTGCCAGCAGCCGACCCGAACTAGCGGGAGGAACCGAGCAGTACTTC.

V gene TRBV15 combines with J gene TRBJ2-1; 8 bases match TRBD2. The V gene's germline CDR1 is LNHNV and CDR2 YYDKDF (reference sequence). The J segment lost 2 bases and the V segment lost 0 bases, leaving 6 bases of the junction unmatched. CDR3 length: 17 residues. The CDR3 protein is CATSRDSPAGAYNEQFF. CDR3 in DNA: TGTGCCACCAGCAGAGATAGTCCAGCGGGAGCCTACAATGAGCAGTTCTTC.

V usage is TRBV15 and J usage is TRBJ2-2, with TRBD2 matching over 10 bases. CDR3 length equals 18 residues. Per germline, CDR1 LNHNV and CDR2 YYDKDF (reference sequence). With V trimmed by 1 base and J by 5 bases, 10 bases remained unmatched. The CDR3 loop reads CATSRGPLAGVRTGELFF. For the CDR3, the DNA is TGTGCCACCAGCAGAGGTCCGCTAGCGGGAGTACGGACCGGGGAGCTGTTTTTT. The complete variable domain, with remaining parts taken from reference TRBV15 and TRBJ2-2, reads DAMVIQNPRYQVTQFGKPVTLSCSQTLNHNVMYWYQQKSSQAPKLLFHYYDKDFNNEADTPDNFQSRRPNTSFCFLDIRSPGLGDTAMYLCATSRGPLAGVRTGELFFGEGSRLTVL.

The V gene is TRBV28, the J gene TRBJ1-1; D is ambiguous. The V gene lost 6 bases and the J gene lost 3 bases, with 11 bases spanning the gap. The germline V gene has CDR1 MDHEN and CDR2 SYDVKM. The CDR3 has 13 residues. CDR3 nucleotides: TGTGCCAGCAGCCCCGGGGTGGACACTGAAGCTTTCTTT. Protein: CASSPGVDTEAFF.

The chain employs TRBV15 and TRBJ1-5; TRBD1 might be the D (6 bases). The CDR3 consists of 15 residues. The V gene lost 8 bases and the J gene lost 5 bases, with 19 bases spanning the gap. Germline V gene lookup returns CDR1 LNHNV and CDR2 YYDKDF (reference sequence). The CDR3 reads CATSEGGAIDQPQHF. The CDR3 nucleotides are TGTGCCACCTCGGAGGGGGGGGCTATTGATCAGCCCCAGCATTTT.

This clone has more than one count but fewer than ten. The V gene is TRBV6-6, the J gene TRBJ1-5; D may be TRBD1 (5 bases). Trimming pared 6 bases from V and 6 bases from J, leaving 12 bases between. CDR1 is MNHNY, CDR2 SVGAGI, per germline (reference sequence). CDR3 length equals 13 residues. The CDR3 sequence is CASSAGFGQPQHF. CDR3 nucleotides: TGTGCCAGCAGCGCAGGGTTCGGTCAGCCCCAGCATTTT.

This clone was counted only a few times. V gene TRBV10-1 combines with J gene TRBJ2-7; 8 bases are shared with TRBD1. The V gene end was trimmed by 8 bases and the J gene end by 4 bases; junction bases not matched to a gene: 4. The germline V gene has CDR1 WNHNN and CDR2 SYGVQD (reference sequence). CDR3 length equals 12 residues. The CDR3: CASGTGRYEQYF. CDR3 coding DNA: TGCGCCAGCGGGACAGGCCGGTACGAGCAGTACTTC.

V and J are TRBV5-4 and TRBJ2-7, with 8 bases fitting TRBD1. This CDR3 has 15 residues. Trimming cost V 0 bases and J 3 bases; bases outside gene matches: 5. In germline, CDR1 is SGHNT, CDR2 YYREEE (reference sequence). CDR3 DNA sequence: TGTGCCAGCAGCTTGGCCGGACAGGGTGGCTACGAGCAGTACTTC. This codes for CASSLAGQGGYEQYF.

This clone was detected only once. The rearrangement uses TRBV2 and TRBJ2-3, with TRBD2 matching 8 bases. The CDR3 loop spans 14 amino acids. V lost 3 bases to trimming and J lost 4 bases; unmatched junction nucleotides: 3. The germline CDR1 and CDR2 sequences are SNHLY and FYNNEI. The chain's CDR3 is CASSDGRESDTQYF. CDR3 DNA sequence: TGTGCCAGCAGTGACGGGAGGGAGTCAGATACGCAGTATTTT. Full variable domain (missing parts from reference TRBV2 and TRBJ2-3): EPEVTQTPSHQVTQMGQEVILRCVPISNHLYFYWYRQILGQKVEFLVSFYNNEISEKSEIFDDQFSVERPDGSNFTLKIRSTKLEDSAMYFCASSDGRESDTQYFGPGTRLTVL.

This clone has just one count. This chain connects TRBV11-3 to TRBJ2-1; a weak D match, TRBD1 (6 bases). V lost 1 base, J lost 2 bases, and 21 bases lay in between. Germline V lookup: CDR1 SGHNT, CDR2 YENEEA. The CDR3 covers 19 residues. In nucleotides, the CDR3 is TGTGCCAGCAGCTTAGCATCCCTTCAGGGGCCCAACCCCTACAATGAGCAGTTCTTC. As protein: CASSLASLQGPNPYNEQFF.

CDR3 nucleotides: TGCAGCGCATCTATGGGGCAGGGAAAGAATGAGCAGTTCTTC. Translated: CSASMGQGKNEQFF. This sequence joins TRBV29-1 and TRBJ2-1; D possibly corresponds to TRBD1 (5 bases). The V gene's germline CDR1 is SQVTM and CDR2 ANQGSEA. The V and J ends lost 7 bases and 7 bases respectively, with 20 bases between them. CDR3 size: 14 residues.

The V call is TRBV5-1, the J call TRBJ2-4, with TRBD2 identical over 16 bases. Germline V CDR1 and CDR2: SGHRS, YFSETQ. With 0 bases clipped from V and 15 bases from J, the junction kept 12 bases outside the gene matches. The CDR3 runs to 17 residues. The CDR3 region is CASSLGLPGLAGGVWYF. CDR3 sequence (DNA): TGCGCCAGCAGCTTGGGACTACCGGGACTAGCGGGAGGGGTGTGGTACTTC.

The count of this clone is one. This chain joins TRBV11-2 and TRBJ2-7; D is undetermined. Between the trimmed V and J ends, which lost 3 bases and 4 bases, there was a span of 4 bases. Per the germline V gene, CDR1 is SGHAT and CDR2 is FQNNGV. This CDR3 is 11 amino acids long. In DNA form, the CDR3 reads TGTGCCAGCAGCTTCCGGTACGAGCAGTACTTC. It translates to CASSFRYEQYF.